A single sample gave rise to the 12 T cell receptor beta chains below, sequenced in a study of shared clonotypes between healthy human individuals. Only in-frame clones appear in the TCRdb table, and some are missing; sequencing was by immunoSEQ multiplex PCR. The sample contains about 1,900,000 clones, 85% to 95% of which appear only once. Only CD45RO-negative cells positively selected for CCR7 counted as naive CD8 cells, so terminally differentiated effector memory CD45RA+ cells were excluded. Sequenced: naive CD8+ T cells sorted from blood. Receptors were obtained from a man aged 18-30 years in good health.

As concerns this clone: Other DNA sequences in the same sample also yield this CDR3. The J gene is TRBJ2-3, the V gene TRBV6-5; TRBD2 matches 9 bases. This CDR3 is 14 amino acids long. The V segment lost 6 bases and the J segment 2 bases; nucleotides outside the gene matches: 3. Per the germline V gene, CDR1 is MNHEY and CDR2 is SVGAGI. The CDR3 loop reads CASSLAGYTDTQYF. The CDR3 DNA follows: TGTGCCAGCAGCCTAGCGGGATACACAGATACGCAGTATTTT.

The rearrangement uses TRBV4-1 and TRBJ1-1; a weak D match, TRBD1 (5 bases). Trimming pared 6 bases from V and 0 bases from J, leaving 8 bases between. The CDR3 loop spans 13 amino acids. Germline V lookup: CDR1 MGHRA, CDR2 YSYEKL. CDR3 sequence reads: CASSGTMNTEAFF. The CDR3 bases are TGCGCCAGCAGTGGGACCATGAACACTGAAGCTTTCTTT.

The gene calls are TRBV6-1 and TRBJ2-3, with D perhaps TRBD1 (6 bases). The CDR3 has 17 amino acids. Trimming cost V 3 bases and J 3 bases, with 19 bases left between them. Germline-derived CDR1 and CDR2 are MNHNS and SASEGT. CDR3 sequence: CASSDFALAGVTDTQYF. CDR3 coding DNA: TGTGCCAGCAGTGACTTTGCCCTGGCAGGGGTTACAGATACGCAGTATTTT.

The rearrangement uses TRBV4-1 and TRBJ2-4, with 13 bases that match TRBD2. CDR3 length: 19 residues. Losses at the gene ends were 2 bases for V and 0 bases for J; bases not matched to a gene: 7. In germline, CDR1 is MGHRA, CDR2 YSYEKL. The CDR3 reads CASSQQGTSGKLAKNIQYF. In nucleotides, the CDR3 is TGCGCCAGCAGCCAACAAGGGACTAGCGGGAAACTAGCCAAAAACATTCAGTACTTC.

The genes are TRBV4-1 and TRBJ2-7; TRBD1 aligns across 9 bases. The CDR3 extends over 15 amino acids. J lost 3 bases, V lost 1 base, and 4 bases had no gene match. Germline V gene data show CDR1 as MGHRA and CDR2 as YSYEKL. The CDR3 spells CASSQVGTGFYEQYF. CDR3 bases: TGCGCCAGCAGCCAAGTAGGGACAGGGTTCTACGAGCAGTACTTC.

The chain carries TRBV4-1 and TRBJ1-5; no reliable D call. Looked up from germline, CDR1 is MGHRA and CDR2 is YSYEKL. CDR3 length equals 15 residues. The V and J ends lost 3 bases and 0 bases respectively, with 9 bases between them. The CDR3 sequence: CASSHKDGSNQPQHF. The CDR3 DNA reads as TGCGCCAGCAGCCACAAGGACGGTAGCAATCAGCCCCAGCATTTT.

The genes are TRBV7-9 and TRBJ2-5; D unresolved. CDR1 and CDR2 (germline): SEHNR, FQNEAQ (reference sequence). The CDR3 sequence is 14 residues long. Deletions cut 6 bases from V and 2 bases from J, with 13 bases between. Here the CDR3 reads CASSLTTEQETQYF. Here the CDR3 DNA reads TGTGCCAGCAGTCTTACTACGGAGCAAGAGACCCAGTACTTC.

This rearrangement joins TRBV21-1 to TRBJ1-1; the D call in the table, TRBD1, was not verified against the DNA. TRBV21-1 is a known pseudogene. The CDR3 has 15 residues. The CDR3 loop is CASTRSGTVGCSGFF. CDR3 sequence (DNA): TGTGCCAGCACCAGATCAGGGACAGTGGGATGCAGTGGTTTCTTT.

This rearrangement joins TRBV6-5 to TRBJ1-1; 7 bases line up with TRBD1. The CDR3 has 16 residues. The germline V gene has CDR1 MNHEY and CDR2 SVGAGI. Trimming removed 0 bases from V and 5 bases from J; junction bases left unmatched: 9. CDR3 DNA sequence: TGTGCCAGCAGTTACTCAGGCAGGGGGAGGTATACTGAAGCTTTCTTT. It codes for CASSYSGRGRYTEAFF.

The J gene is TRBJ2-7, the V gene TRBV28, with 8 bases aligning to TRBD2. Looked up from germline, CDR1 is MDHEN and CDR2 is SYDVKM. Trimming cost V 3 bases and J 2 bases; bases outside gene matches: 3. The CDR3 spans 14 residues. The CDR3 region has the DNA TGTGCCAGCAGTTTCCTCGGGGGGGCCTACGAGCAGTACTTC. Its protein is CASSFLGGAYEQYF.

The chain uses TRBV29-1 and TRBJ2-3; 9 bases align to TRBD1. Trimming at V came to 6 bases and at J to 5 bases, leaving 6 bases not matched to a gene. The CDR3 contains 13 residues. CDR1 and CDR2 (germline): SQVTM, ANQGSEA. The CDR3 protein is CSVADRGKDTQYF. The CDR3 DNA sequence: TGCAGCGTCGCCGACAGGGGGAAAGATACGCAGTATTTT.

This sequence joins TRBV27 and TRBJ2-7, with a possible D match to TRBD1 (5 bases). The V gene lost 3 bases and the J gene lost 0 bases, with 9 bases spanning the gap. This CDR3 has 14 residues. Germline V gene data show CDR1 as MNHEY and CDR2 as SMNVEV (reference sequence). The CDR3 loop reads CASSFYRSSYEQYF. The CDR3 DNA follows: TGTGCCAGCAGTTTCTACAGGAGCTCCTACGAGCAGTACTTC.